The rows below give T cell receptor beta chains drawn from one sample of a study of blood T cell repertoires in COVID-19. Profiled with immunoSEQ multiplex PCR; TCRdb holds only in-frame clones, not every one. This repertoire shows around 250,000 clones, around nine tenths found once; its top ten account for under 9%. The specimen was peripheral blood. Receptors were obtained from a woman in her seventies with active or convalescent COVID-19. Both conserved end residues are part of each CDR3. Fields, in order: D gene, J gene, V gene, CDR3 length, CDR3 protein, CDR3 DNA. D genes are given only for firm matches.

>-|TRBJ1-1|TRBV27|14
CASSFRGSNTEAFF
TGTGCCAGCAGCTTCAGGGGTTCGAACACTGAAGCTTTCTTT
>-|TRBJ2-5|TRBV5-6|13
CASSRTEEETQYF
TGTGCCAGCAGCCGGACAGAGGAAGAGACCCAGTACTTC
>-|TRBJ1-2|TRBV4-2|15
CASSQVGGPPGGYTF
TGTGCCAGCAGCCAAGTAGGAGGACCGCCCGGAGGCTACACCTTC
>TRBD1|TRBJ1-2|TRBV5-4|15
CASSLAGQGAGGYTF
TGTGCCAGCAGCTTGGCCGGACAGGGGGCGGGAGGCTACACCTTC
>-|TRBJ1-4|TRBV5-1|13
CASSLGGNEKLFF
TGCGCCAGCAGCTTAGGCGGGAATGAAAAACTGTTTTTT
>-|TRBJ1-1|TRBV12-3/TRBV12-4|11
CASSRGTEAFF
TGTGCCAGCAGCCGCGGGACTGAAGCTTTCTTT
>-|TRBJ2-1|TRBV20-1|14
CSASPARYPNEQFF
TGCAGTGCTAGTCCAGCCAGGTACCCTAATGAGCAGTTCTTC
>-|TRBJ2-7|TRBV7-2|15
CASSLAGTISYEQYF
TGTGCCAGCAGCTTAGCCGGGACAATATCCTACGAGCAGTACTTC
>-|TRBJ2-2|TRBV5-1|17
CASSSAPRGANTGELFF
TGCGCCAGCAGCTCCGCCCCCAGGGGTGCGAACACCGGGGAGCTGTTTTTT
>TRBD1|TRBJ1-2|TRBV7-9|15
CASNHPRGPHYGYTF
TGTGCCAGCAATCATCCTAGGGGGCCACACTATGGCTACACCTTC
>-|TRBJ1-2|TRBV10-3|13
CAISEDSVYGYTF
TGTGCCATCAGTGAGGACAGTGTCTATGGCTACACCTTC
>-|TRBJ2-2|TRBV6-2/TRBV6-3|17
CASSYDGQGPYTGELFF
TGTGCCAGCAGTTACGACGGGCAGGGCCCTTACACCGGGGAGCTGTTTTTT
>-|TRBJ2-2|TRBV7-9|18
CASSTPQGRGGYTGELFF
TGTGCCAGCAGCACACCCCAGGGTAGGGGGGGATACACCGGGGAGCTGTTTTTT
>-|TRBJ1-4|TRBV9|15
CASSVEGGRNEKLFF
TGTGCCAGCAGCGTAGAGGGGGGGCGCAATGAAAAACTGTTTTTT
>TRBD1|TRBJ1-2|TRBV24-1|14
CATSPGQGRYGYTF
TGTGCCACCAGTCCGGGACAGGGGAGATATGGCTACACCTTC
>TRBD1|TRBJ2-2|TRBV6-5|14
CASRRTGRTGELFF
TGTGCCAGCAGAAGGACAGGGCGAACCGGGGAGCTGTTTTTT
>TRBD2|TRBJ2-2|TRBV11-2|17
CASSQGIAGGTTGELFF
TGTGCCAGCAGCCAGGGAATAGCGGGGGGGACAACCGGGGAGCTGTTTTTT
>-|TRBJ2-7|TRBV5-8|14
CASSLSITTYEQYF
TGTGCCAGCAGCTTGTCCATAACTACCTACGAGCAGTACTTC
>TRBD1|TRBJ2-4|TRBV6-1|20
CASSEPFRDRVGPFKNIQYF
TGTGCCAGCAGTGAACCATTCCGGGACAGGGTGGGCCCATTCAAAAACATTCAGTACTTC
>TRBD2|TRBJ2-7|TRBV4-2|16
CASSPLAGVNSYEQYF
TGTGCCAGCAGCCCATTAGCGGGGGTGAACTCCTACGAGCAGTACTTC
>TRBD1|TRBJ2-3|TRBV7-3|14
CASSWDRNTDTQYF
TGTGCCAGCAGCTGGGACAGAAACACAGATACGCAGTATTTT
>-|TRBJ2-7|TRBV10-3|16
CAIRGGQAEGYYEQYF
TGTGCCATCCGAGGAGGACAGGCGGAGGGGTACTACGAGCAGTACTTC
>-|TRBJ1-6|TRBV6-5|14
CASSRGDLGTPLHF
TGTGCCAGCAGCCGGGGGGACTTAGGGACACCCCTCCACTTT
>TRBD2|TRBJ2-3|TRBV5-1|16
CASSLFGGLSTDTQYF
TGCGCCAGCAGCCTATTTGGGGGACTAAGCACAGATACGCAGTATTTT
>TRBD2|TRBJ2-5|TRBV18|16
CASSDQRGTLQETQYF
TGTGCCAGCTCCGATCAGCGGGGGACACTGCAAGAGACCCAGTACTTC
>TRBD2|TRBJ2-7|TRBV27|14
CASSPGGSSYEQYF
TGTGCCAGCAGCCCGGGGGGGAGCTCCTACGAGCAGTACTTC
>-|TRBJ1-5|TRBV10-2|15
CASSVTGFSNQPQHF
TGCGCCAGCAGTGTAACGGGGTTTAGCAATCAGCCCCAGCATTTT
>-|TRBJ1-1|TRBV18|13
CASSPQRDTEAFF
TGTGCCAGCTCCCCACAGAGGGACACTGAAGCTTTCTTT
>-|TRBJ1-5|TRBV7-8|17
CASTLSPTEISNQPQHF
TGTGCCAGCACCCTCTCACCCACAGAGATTAGCAATCAGCCCCAGCATTTT
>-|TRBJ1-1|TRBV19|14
CASTPLGQHFEAFF
TGTGCCAGTACCCCACTCGGACAGCACTTTGAAGCTTTCTTT
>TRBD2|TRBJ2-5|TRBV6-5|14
CASSYGGVQETQYF
TGTGCCAGCAGTTATGGGGGGGTACAAGAGACCCAGTACTTC
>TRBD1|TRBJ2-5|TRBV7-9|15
CASSLKTGGVETQYF
TGTGCCAGCAGCTTGAAGACAGGGGGCGTGGAGACCCAGTACTTC
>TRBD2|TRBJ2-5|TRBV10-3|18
CAISPGSGGALYQETQYF
TGTGCCATCAGTCCCGGCAGCGGGGGGGCGCTGTACCAAGAGACCCAGTACTTC
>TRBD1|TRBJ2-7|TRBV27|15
CASSRAGQGGYEQYF
TGTGCCAGCAGTAGGGCAGGACAGGGTGGGTACGAGCAGTACTTC
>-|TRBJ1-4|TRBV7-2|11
CASSLSEKLFF
TGTGCCAGCAGCTTGAGTGAAAAACTGTTTTTT
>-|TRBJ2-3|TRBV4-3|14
CASSQSYGADTQYF
TGCGCCAGCAGCCAATCCTACGGAGCAGATACGCAGTATTTT
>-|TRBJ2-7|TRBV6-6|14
CASKGEPSSYEQYF
TGTGCCAGCAAGGGGGAACCGAGCTCCTACGAGCAGTACTTC
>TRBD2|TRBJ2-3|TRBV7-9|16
CASSPRGLAGGLSQYF
TGTGCCAGCAGCCCGAGAGGACTAGCGGGGGGGCTATCGCAGTATTTT
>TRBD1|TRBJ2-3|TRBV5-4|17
CASSLVGRQGGTDTQYF
TGTGCCAGCAGCTTGGTTGGTCGACAGGGGGGAACAGATACGCAGTATTTT
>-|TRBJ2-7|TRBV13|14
CASSLTGKSYEQYF
TGTGCCAGCAGCTTGACAGGCAAATCCTACGAGCAGTACTTC
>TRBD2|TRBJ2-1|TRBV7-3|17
CASSRNRGGLSYNEQFF
TGTGCCAGCAGCCGGAATCGGGGGGGCCTTTCGTACAATGAGCAGTTCTTC
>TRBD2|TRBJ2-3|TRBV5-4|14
CASLRGGQPDTQYF
TGTGCCAGCCTGCGGGGGGGGCAACCAGATACGCAGTATTTT
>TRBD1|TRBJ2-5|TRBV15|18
CATSTTRDRGVYQETQYF
TGTGCCACCAGCACTACCCGGGACAGGGGTGTTTACCAAGAGACCCAGTACTTC
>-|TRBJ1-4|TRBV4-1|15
CASSQEGASNEKLFF
TGCGCCAGCAGCCAAGAGGGGGCTTCTAATGAAAAACTGTTTTTT
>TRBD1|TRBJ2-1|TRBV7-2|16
CASSLPGTGLYNEQFF
TGTGCCAGCAGCTTACCCGGGACAGGTTTATACAATGAGCAGTTCTTC
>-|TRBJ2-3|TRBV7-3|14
CASSPAGGTDTQYF
TGTGCCAGCAGCCCTGCAGGGGGCACAGATACGCAGTATTTT
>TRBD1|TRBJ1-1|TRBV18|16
CASSPSNRGRNTEAFF
TGTGCCAGCTCACCCTCCAACAGGGGACGGAACACTGAAGCTTTCTTT
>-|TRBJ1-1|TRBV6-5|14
CASTLRAKNTEAFF
TGTGCCAGCACCCTCAGGGCCAAGAACACTGAAGCTTTCTTT
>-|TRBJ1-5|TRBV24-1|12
CATSSQGQPQHF
TGTGCCACCAGTAGTCAGGGACAGCCCCAGCATTTT
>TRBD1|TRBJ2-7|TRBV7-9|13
CASSRGQGYEQYF
TGTGCCAGCAGCCGCGGACAGGGTTACGAGCAGTACTTC
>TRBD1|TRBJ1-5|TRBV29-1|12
CSVLQGNQPQHF
TGCAGCGTCCTACAGGGGAATCAGCCCCAGCATTTT
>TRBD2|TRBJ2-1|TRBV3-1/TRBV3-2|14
CASRRSGGENEQFF
TGTGCCAGCAGGAGGAGCGGGGGGGAAAATGAGCAGTTCTTC
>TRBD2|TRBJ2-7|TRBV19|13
CASSSGGLDEQYF
TGTGCCAGTAGTAGCGGGGGGTTGGACGAGCAGTACTTC